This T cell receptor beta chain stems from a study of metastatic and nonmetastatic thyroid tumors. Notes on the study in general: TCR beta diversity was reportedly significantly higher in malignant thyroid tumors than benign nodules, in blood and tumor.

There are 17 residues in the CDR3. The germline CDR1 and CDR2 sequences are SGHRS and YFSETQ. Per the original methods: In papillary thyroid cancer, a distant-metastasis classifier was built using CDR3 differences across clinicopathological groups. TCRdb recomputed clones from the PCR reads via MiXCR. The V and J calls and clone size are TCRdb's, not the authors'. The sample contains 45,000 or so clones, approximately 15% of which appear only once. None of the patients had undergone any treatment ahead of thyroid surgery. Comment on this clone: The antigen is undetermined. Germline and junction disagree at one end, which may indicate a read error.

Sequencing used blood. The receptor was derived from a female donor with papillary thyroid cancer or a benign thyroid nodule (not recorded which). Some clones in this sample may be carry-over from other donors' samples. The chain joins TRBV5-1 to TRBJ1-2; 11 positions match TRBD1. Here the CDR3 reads CASSLEGQGGRGYGYAF. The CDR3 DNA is TGCGCCAGCAGCTTGGAGGGACAGGGGGGAAGGGGATATGGCTACGCCTTC. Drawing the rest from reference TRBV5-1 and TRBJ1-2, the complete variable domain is KAGVTQTPRYLIKTRGQQVTLSCSPISGHRSVSWYQQTPGQGLQFLFEYFSETQRNKGNFPGRFSGRQFSNSRSEMNVSTLELGDSALYLCASSLEGQGGRGYGYAFGSGTRLTVV.